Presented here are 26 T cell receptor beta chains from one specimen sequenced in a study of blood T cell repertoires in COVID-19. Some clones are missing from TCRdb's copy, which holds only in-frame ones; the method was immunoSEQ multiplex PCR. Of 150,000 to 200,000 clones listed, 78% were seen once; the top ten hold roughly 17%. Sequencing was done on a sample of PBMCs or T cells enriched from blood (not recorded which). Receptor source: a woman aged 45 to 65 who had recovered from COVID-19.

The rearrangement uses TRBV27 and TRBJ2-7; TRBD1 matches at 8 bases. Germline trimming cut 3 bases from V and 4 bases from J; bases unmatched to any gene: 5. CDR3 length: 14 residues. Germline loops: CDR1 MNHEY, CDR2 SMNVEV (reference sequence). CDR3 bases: TGTGCCAGCAGTTTGAGGGACAGGATGTACGAGCAGTACTTC. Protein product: CASSLRDRMYEQYF.

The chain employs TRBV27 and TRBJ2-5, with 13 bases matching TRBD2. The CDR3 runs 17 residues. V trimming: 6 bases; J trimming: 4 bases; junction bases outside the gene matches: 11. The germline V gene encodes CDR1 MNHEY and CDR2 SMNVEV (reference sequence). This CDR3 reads CASSQNLGLAGVETQYF. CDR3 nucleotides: TGTGCCAGCAGCCAAAACCTCGGACTAGCGGGAGTAGAGACCCAGTACTTC.

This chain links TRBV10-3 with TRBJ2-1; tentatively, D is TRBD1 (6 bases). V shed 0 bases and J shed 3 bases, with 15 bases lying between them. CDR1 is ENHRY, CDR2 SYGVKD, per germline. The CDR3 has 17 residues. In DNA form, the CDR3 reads TGTGCCATCAGTGAGTCTAGGGGCAGGGGAAGCTACAATGAGCAGTTCTTC. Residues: CAISESRGRGSYNEQFF.

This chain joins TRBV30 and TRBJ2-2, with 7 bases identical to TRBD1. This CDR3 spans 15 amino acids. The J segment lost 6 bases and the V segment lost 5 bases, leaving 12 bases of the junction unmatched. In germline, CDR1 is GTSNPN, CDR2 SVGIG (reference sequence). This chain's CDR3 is CAWGPGQAWPGELFF. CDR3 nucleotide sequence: TGTGCCTGGGGACCCGGACAGGCGTGGCCCGGGGAGCTGTTTTTT.

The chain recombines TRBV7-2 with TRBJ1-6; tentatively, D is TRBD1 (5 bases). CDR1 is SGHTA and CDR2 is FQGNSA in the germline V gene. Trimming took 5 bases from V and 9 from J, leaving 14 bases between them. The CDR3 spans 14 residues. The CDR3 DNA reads TGTGCCAGCAGCCGGGCAGGGCAGGTTTCACCCCTCCACTTT. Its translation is CASSRAGQVSPLHF.

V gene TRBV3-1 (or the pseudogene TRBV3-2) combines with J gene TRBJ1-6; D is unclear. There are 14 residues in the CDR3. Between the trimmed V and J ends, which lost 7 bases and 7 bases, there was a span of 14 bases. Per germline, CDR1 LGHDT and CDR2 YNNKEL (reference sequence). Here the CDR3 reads CASTGTVRNSPLHF. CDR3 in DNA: TGTGCCAGCACTGGTACAGTAAGGAATTCACCCCTCCACTTT.

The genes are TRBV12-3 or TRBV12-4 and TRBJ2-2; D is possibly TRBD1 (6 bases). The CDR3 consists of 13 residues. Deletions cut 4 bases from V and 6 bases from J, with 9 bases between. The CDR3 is CASSSAGAGELFF. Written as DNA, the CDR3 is TGTGCCAGCAGTTCTGCAGGGGCCGGGGAGCTGTTTTTT.

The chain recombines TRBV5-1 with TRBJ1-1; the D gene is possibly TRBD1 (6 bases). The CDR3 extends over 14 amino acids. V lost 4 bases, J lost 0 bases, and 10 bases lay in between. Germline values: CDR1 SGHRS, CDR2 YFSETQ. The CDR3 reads CASSPGTLNTEAFF. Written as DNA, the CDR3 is TGCGCCAGCAGCCCCGGGACACTGAACACTGAAGCTTTCTTT. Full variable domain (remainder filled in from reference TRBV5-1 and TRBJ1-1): KAGVTQTPRYLIKTRGQQVTLSCSPISGHRSVSWYQQTPGQGLQFLFEYFSETQRNKGNFPGRFSGRQFSNSRSEMNVSTLELGDSALYLCASSPGTLNTEAFFGQGTRLTVV.

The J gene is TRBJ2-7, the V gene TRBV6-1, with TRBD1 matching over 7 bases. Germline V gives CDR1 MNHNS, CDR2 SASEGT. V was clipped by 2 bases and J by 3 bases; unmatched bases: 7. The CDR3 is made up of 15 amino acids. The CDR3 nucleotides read TGTGCCAGCAGTGAAAGGGGGCGCGACGGCTACGAGCAGTACTTC. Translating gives CASSERGRDGYEQYF.

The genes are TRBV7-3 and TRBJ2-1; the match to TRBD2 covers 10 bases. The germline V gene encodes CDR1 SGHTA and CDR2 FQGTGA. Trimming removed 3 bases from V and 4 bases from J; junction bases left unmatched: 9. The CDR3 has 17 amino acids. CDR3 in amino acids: CASSFGLAVSEYNEQFF. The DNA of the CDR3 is TGTGCCAGCAGCTTCGGACTAGCGGTCTCCGAATACAATGAGCAGTTCTTC.

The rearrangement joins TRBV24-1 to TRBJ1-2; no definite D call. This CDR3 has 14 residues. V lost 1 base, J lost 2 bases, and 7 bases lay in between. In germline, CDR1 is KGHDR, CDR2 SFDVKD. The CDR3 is CATSDFNTNYGYTF. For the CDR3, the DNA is TGTGCCACCAGTGATTTTAACACAAACTATGGCTACACCTTC.

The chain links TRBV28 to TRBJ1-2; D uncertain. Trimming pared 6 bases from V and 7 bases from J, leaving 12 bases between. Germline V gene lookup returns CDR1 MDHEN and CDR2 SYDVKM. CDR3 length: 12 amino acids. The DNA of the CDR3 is TGTGCCAGCAGAGCCCGGGGTATTGGCTACACCTTC. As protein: CASRARGIGYTF.

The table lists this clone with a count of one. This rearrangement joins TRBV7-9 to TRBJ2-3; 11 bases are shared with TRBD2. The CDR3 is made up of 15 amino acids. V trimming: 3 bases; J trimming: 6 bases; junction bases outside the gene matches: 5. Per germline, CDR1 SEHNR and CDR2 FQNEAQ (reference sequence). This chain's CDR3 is CASSFTSGSADTQYF. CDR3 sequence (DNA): TGTGCCAGCAGCTTTACTAGCGGGAGTGCGGATACGCAGTATTTT.

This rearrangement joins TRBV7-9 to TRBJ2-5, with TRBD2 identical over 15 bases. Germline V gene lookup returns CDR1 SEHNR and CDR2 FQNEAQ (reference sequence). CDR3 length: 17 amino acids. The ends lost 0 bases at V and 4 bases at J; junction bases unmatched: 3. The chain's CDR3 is CASSLATGLAGGETQYF. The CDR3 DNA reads TGTGCCAGCAGCTTAGCGACGGGACTAGCGGGAGGAGAGACCCAGTACTTC. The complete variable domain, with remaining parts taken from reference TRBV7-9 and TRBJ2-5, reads DTGVSQNPRHKITKRGQNVTFRCDPISEHNRLYWYRQTLGQGPEFLTYFQNEAQLEKSRLLSDRFSAERPKGSFSTLEIQRTEQGDSAMYLCASSLATGLAGGETQYFGPGTRLLVL.

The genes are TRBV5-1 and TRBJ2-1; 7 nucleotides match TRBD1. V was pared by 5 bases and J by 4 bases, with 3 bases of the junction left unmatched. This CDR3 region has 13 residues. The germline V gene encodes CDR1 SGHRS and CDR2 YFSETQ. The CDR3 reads CASSWDSYNEQFF. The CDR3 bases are TGCGCCAGCAGTTGGGACAGTTACAATGAGCAGTTCTTC.

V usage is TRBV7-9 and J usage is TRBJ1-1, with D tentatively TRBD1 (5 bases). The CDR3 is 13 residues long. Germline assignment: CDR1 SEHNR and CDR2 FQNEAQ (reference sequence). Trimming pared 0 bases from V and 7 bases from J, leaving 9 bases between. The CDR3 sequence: CASSLALDNEAFF. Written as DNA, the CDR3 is TGTGCCAGCAGCTTAGCGCTGGACAATGAAGCTTTCTTT.

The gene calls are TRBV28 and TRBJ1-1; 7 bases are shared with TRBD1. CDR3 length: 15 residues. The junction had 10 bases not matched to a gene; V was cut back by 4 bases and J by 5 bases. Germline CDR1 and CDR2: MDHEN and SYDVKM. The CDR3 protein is CASSSHSRGRTEAFF. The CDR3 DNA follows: TGTGCCAGCAGTTCACACTCGAGGGGGCGAACTGAAGCTTTCTTT.

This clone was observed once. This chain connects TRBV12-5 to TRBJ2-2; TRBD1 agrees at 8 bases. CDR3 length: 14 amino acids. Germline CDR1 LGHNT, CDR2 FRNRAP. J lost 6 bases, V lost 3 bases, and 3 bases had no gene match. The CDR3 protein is CASGLSGGPGELFF. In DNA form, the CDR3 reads TGTGCTAGTGGTTTATCAGGGGGCCCCGGGGAGCTGTTTTTT. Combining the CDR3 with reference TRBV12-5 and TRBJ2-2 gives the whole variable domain DARVTQTPRHKVTEMGQEVTMRCQPILGHNTVFWYRQTMMQGLELLAYFRNRAPLDDSGMPKDRFSAEMPDATLATLKIQPSEPRDSAVYFCASGLSGGPGELFFGEGSRLTVL.

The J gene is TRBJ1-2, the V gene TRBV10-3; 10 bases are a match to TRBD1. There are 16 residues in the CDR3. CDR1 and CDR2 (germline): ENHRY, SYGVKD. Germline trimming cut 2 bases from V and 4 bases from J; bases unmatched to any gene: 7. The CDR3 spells CAISEPPRTGGYGYTF. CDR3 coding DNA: TGTGCCATCAGTGAGCCCCCCCGGACAGGGGGCTATGGCTACACCTTC.

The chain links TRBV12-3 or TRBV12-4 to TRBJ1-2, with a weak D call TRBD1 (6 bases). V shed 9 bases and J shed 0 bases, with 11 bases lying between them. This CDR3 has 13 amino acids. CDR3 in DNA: TGTGCCAGTTCTGCAGGGGCTAACTATGGCTACACCTTC. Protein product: CASSAGANYGYTF.

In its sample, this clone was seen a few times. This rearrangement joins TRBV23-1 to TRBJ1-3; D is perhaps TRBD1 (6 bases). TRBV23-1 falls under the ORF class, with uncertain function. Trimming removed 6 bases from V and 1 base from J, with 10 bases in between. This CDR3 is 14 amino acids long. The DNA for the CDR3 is TGCGCCAGCAGCCAGGGGTTGTCTGGAAACACCATATATTTT. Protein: CASSQGLSGNTIYF.

CDR3: CASSLGLAGAHEQYF. In nucleotides, the CDR3 is TGTGCCAGCAGTTTAGGGCTAGCGGGAGCCCACGAGCAGTACTTC. V usage is TRBV27 and J usage is TRBJ2-7, with 10 bases lining up with TRBD2. CDR3 length: 15 residues. V was clipped by 2 bases and J by 5 bases; unmatched bases: 6. Germline V gene data show CDR1 as MNHEY and CDR2 as SMNVEV (reference sequence).

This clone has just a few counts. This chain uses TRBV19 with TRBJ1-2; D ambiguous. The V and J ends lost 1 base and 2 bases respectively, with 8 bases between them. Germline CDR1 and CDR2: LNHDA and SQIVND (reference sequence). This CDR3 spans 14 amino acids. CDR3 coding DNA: TGTGCCAGTAGTATAGGCAGCGTGAACTATGGCTACACCTTC. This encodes CASSIGSVNYGYTF.

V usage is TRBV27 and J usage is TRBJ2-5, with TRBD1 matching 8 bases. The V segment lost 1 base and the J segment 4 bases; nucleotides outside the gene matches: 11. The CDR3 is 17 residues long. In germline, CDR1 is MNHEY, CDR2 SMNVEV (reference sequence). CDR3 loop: CASSLWGGGQGTETQYF. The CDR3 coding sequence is TGTGCCAGCAGTTTATGGGGAGGTGGACAGGGTACAGAGACCCAGTACTTC.

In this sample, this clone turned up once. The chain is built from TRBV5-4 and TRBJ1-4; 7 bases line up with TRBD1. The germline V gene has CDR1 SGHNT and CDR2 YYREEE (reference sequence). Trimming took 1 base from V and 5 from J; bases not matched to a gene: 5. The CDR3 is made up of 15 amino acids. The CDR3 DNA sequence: TGTGCCAGCAGCTTGTCGGCAGGGGGGAATGAAAAACTGTTTTTT. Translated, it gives CASSLSAGGNEKLFF.

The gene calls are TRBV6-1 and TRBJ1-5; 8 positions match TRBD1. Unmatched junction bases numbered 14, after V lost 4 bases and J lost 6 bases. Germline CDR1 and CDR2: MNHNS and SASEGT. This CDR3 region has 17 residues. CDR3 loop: CASSANMGQVGSQPQHF. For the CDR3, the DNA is TGTGCCAGCAGTGCTAATATGGGACAGGTGGGAAGTCAGCCCCAGCATTTT.